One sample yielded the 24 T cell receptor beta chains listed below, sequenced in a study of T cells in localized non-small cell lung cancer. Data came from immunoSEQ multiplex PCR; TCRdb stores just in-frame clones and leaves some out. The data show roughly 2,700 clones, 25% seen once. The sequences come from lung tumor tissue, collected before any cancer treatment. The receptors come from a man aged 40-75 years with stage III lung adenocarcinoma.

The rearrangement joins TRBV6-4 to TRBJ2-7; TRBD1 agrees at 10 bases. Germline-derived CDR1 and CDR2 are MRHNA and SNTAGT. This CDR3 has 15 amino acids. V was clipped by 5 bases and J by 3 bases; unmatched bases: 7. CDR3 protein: CASSYRDRGHYEQYF. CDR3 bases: TGTGCCAGCAGTTACCGGGACAGGGGTCACTACGAGCAGTACTTC.

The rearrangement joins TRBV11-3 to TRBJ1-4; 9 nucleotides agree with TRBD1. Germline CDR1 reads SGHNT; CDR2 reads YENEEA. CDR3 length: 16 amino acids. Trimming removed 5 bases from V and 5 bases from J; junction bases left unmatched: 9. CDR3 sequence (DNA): TGTGCCAGCAGCATTAACACCGGGACAGGGAATGAAAAACTGTTTTTT. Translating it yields CASSINTGTGNEKLFF.

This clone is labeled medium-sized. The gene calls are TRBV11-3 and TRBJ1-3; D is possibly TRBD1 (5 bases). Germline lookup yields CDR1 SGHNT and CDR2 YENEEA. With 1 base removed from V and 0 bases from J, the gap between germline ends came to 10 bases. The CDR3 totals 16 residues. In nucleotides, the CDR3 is TGTGCCAGCAGCTTAGGGGGCGTAAGCTCTGGAAACACCATATATTTT. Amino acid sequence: CASSLGGVSSGNTIYF.

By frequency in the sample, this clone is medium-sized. CDR3 sequence (DNA): TGTGCCAGCAGCCCTGGGGGAACAGGGAGGTACAATGAGCAGTTCTTC. Protein: CASSPGGTGRYNEQFF. This chain uses TRBV11-3 with TRBJ2-1; D is perhaps TRBD1 or TRBD2 (6 bases each). This CDR3 region has 16 residues. Trimming cost V 5 bases and J 4 bases, with 18 bases left between them. Germline CDR1 SGHNT, CDR2 YENEEA.

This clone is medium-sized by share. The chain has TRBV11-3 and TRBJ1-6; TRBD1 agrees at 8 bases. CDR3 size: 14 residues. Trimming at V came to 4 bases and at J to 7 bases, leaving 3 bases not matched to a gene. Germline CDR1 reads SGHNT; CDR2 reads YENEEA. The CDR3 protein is CASSSGQANSPLHF. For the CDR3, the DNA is TGTGCCAGCAGCTCGGGACAGGCAAATTCACCCCTCCACTTT.

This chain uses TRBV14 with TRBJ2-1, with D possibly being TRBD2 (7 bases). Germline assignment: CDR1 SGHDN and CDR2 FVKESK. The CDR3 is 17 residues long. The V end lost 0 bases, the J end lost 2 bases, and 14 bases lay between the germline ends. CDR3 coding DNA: TGTGCCAGCAGCCAAGATCGGGGGCTAGCGGCCTACAATGAGCAGTTCTTC. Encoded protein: CASSQDRGLAAYNEQFF.

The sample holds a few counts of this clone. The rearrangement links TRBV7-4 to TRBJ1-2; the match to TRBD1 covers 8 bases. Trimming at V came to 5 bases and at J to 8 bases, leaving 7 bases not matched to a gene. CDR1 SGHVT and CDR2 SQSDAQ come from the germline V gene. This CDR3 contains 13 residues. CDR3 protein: CASSTPQGDGYTF. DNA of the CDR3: TGTGCCAGCAGCACTCCACAGGGGGACGGCTACACCTTC.

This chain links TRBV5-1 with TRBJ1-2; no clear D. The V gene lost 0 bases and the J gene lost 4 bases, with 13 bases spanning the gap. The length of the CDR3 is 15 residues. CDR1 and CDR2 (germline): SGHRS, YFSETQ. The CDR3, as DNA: TGCGCCAGCAGCTTGGATCCGGGTACCGCCTATGGCTACACCTTC. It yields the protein CASSLDPGTAYGYTF.

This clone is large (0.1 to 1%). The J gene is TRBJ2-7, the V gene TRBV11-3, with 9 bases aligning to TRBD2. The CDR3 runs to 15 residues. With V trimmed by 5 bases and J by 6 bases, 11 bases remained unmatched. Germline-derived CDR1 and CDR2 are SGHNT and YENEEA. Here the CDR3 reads CASSPLPGLASEQYF. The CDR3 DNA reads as TGTGCCAGCAGCCCTCTGCCGGGACTAGCATCCGAGCAGTACTTC. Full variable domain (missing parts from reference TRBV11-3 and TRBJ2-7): EAGVVQSPRYKIIEKKQPVAFWCNPISGHNTLYWYLQNLGQGPELLIRYENEEAVDDSQLPKDRFSAERLKGVDSTLKIQPAELGDSAVYLCASSPLPGLASEQYFGPGTRLTVT.

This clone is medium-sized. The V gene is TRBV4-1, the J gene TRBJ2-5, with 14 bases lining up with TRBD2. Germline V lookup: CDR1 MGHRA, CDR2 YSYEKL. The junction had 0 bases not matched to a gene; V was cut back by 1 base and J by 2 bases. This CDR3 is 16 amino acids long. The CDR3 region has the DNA TGCGCCAGCAGCCAAGGACTAGCGGGGGGGCAAGAGACCCAGTACTTC. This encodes CASSQGLAGGQETQYF.

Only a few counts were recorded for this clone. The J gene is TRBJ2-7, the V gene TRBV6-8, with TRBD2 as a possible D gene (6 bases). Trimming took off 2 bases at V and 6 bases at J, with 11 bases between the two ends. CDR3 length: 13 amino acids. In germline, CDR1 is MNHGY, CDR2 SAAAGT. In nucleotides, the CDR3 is TGTGCCAGCAGTTACGTGGGACTTTTCGAGCAGTACTTC. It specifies CASSYVGLFEQYF.

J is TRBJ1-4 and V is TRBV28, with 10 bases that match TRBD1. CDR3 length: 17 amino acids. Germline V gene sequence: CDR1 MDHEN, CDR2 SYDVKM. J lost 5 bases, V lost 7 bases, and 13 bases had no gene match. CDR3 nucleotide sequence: TGTGCCAGCATGCGACAGGGGGCACGAGGGGGCAATGAAAAACTGTTTTTT. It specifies CASMRQGARGGNEKLFF.

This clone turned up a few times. CDR3 sequence (DNA): TGTGCCAGCAGATGGGGGAGGAGGAACACCGGGGAGCTGTTTTTT. Translation gives CASRWGRRNTGELFF. The chain has TRBV11-3 and TRBJ2-2; possibly TRBD2 for D (6 bases). Germline V gene lookup returns CDR1 SGHNT and CDR2 YENEEA. Trimming stripped 6 bases from V and 1 base from J, with 12 bases between. The CDR3 length is 15 residues.

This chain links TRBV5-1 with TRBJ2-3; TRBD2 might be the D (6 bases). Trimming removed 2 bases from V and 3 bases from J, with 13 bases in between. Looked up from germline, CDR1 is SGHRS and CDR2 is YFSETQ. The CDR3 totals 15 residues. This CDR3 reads CASSFSGFGTDTQYF. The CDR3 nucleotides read TGCGCCAGCAGCTTCAGCGGGTTCGGTACAGATACGCAGTATTTT.

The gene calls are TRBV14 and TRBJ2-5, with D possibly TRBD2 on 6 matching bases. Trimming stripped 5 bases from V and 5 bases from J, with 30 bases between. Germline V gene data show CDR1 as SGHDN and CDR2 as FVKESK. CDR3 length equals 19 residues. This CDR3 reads CASSSFARRGILFVETQYF. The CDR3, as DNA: TGTGCCAGCAGCTCATTCGCGAGACGGGGGATCCTATTTGTGGAGACCCAGTACTTC.

The CDR3 protein is CASSPPSSSYNSPLHF. CDR3 coding DNA: TGTGCCAGCAGTCCTCCCTCGAGCTCCTATAATTCACCCCTCCACTTT. The chain joins TRBV28 to TRBJ1-6, with D unclear. V lost 5 bases, J lost 0 bases, and 11 bases lay in between. The germline V gene has CDR1 MDHEN and CDR2 SYDVKM. CDR3 length equals 16 residues.

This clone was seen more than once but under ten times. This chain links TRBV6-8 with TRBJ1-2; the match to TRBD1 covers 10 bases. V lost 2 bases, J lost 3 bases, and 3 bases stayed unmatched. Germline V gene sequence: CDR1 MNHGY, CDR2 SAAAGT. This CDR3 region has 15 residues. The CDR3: CASSYDRGPDYGYTF. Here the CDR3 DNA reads TGTGCCAGCAGTTACGACAGGGGGCCCGACTATGGCTACACCTTC.

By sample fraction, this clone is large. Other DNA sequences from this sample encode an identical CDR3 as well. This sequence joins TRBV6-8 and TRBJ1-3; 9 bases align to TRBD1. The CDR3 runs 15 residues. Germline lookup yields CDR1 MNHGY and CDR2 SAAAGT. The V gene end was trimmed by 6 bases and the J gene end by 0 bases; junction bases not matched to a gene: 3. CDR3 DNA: TGTGCCAGCAGCTTGGGACAGGGCTCTGGAAACACCATATATTTT. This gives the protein CASSLGQGSGNTIYF.

CDR3 DNA: TGTGCCAGTAGTAGATTCCGATTGGGGGACTATGGCTACACCTTC. Its translation: CASSRFRLGDYGYTF. This chain connects TRBV19 to TRBJ1-2, with a tentative D call TRBD1 (5 bases). This CDR3 has 15 amino acids. V was shortened by 4 bases and J by 3 bases, with 15 bases between the two germline ends. Germline CDR1 LNHDA, CDR2 SQIVND (reference sequence).

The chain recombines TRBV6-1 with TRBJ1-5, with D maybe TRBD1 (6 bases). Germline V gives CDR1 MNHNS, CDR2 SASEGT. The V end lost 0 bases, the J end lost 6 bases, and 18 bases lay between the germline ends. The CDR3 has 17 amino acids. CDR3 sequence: CASSEAAGARVGQPQHF. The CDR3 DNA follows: TGTGCCAGCAGTGAAGCGGCGGGGGCCAGGGTCGGTCAGCCCCAGCATTTT.

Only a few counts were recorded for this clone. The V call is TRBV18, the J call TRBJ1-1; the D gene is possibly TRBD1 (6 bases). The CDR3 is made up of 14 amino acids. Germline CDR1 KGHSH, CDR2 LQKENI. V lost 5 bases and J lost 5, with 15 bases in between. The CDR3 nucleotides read TGTGCCAGCTCATCCGACAGGAGCCTTACTGAAGCTTTCTTT. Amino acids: CASSSDRSLTEAFF.

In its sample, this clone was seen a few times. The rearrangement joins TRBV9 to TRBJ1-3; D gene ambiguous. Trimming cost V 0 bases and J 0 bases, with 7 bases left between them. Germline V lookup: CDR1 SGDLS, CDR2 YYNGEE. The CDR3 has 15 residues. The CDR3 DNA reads TGTGCCAGCAGCGTAGATGGCCACTCTGGAAACACCATATATTTT. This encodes CASSVDGHSGNTIYF.

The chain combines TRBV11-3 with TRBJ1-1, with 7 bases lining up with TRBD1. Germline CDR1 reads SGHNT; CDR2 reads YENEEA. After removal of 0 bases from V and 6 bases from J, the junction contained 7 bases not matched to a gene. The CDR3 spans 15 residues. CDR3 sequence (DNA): TGTGCCAGCAGCTTAGAGCCAGGGGGTGTCTCTGAAGCTTTCTTT. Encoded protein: CASSLEPGGVSEAFF.

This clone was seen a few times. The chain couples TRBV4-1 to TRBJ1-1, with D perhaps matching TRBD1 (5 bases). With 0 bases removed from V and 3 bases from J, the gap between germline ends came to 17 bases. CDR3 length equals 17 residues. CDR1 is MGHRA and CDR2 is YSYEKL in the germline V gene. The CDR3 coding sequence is TGCGCCAGCAGCCAAGATGGAGCGGGGGTTCGTGACACTGAAGCTTTCTTT. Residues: CASSQDGAGVRDTEAFF.